A selection of T cell receptor beta chains follows, all from one sample in a study of CD8 T cells in Susac syndrome. From the immunoSEQ multiplex PCR reads, TCRdb called clonotypes with MiXCR, one entry per CDR3 protein. The table records about 290,000 distinct CDR3 sequences, approximately 90% of them present only once. The sequencing input was CD8+ T cells from PBMCs. Every receptor here comes from a human donor with multiple sclerosis. CDR3s include the opening cysteine and the closing phenylalanine or tryptophan. Each record gives: V gene, J gene, clone size, D gene, CDR3 DNA, CDR3 protein. A D gene is named only where the DNA matches it firmly. Part of the rows lack a size; the others show once, few, many or a class for expanded clones.

>TRBV7-6|TRBJ2-5|few|.
TGTGCCAGCAGCTTATTGAGGGAGACCCAGTACTTC
CASSLLRETQYF
>TRBV7-9|TRBJ1-1|few|.
TGTGCCAGCAGCTGGACGATGGGCCCGAACACTGAAGCTTTCTTT
CASSWTMGPNTEAFF
>TRBV30|TRBJ2-3|.|.
TGTGCCTGGAGCTTGGGGAGCACAGATACGCAGTATTTT
CAWSLGSTDTQYF
>TRBV11-3|TRBJ2-3|few|.
TGTGCCAGCAGCTTGGGACTCCCAGATACGCAGTATTTT
CASSLGLPDTQYF
>TRBV9|TRBJ2-1|few|.
TGTGCCAGCAGCGTAGCGGCCCCCTCGCCCTACAATGAGCAGTTCTTC
CASSVAAPSPYNEQFF
>TRBV7-9|TRBJ2-1|.|.
TGTGCCAGCAGCTTGTCCCCTAGTTTGGAGCAGTTCTTC
CASSLSPSLEQFF
>TRBV15|TRBJ1-6|.|.
TGTGCCACCAGCACAGGGTTCGATAATTCACCCCTCCACTTT
CATSTGFDNSPLHF
>TRBV28|TRBJ1-1|once|TRBD1
TGTGCCAGCAGATCCTACCTCGCCGGGACAGGGAACACTGAAGCTTTCTTT
CASRSYLAGTGNTEAFF
>TRBV12-3/TRBV12-4|TRBJ2-2|.|.
TGTGCCAGCAGTCCCCTCAAGCCAGGCACCGGGGAGCTGTTTTTT
CASSPLKPGTGELFF
>TRBV4-3|TRBJ2-2|.|TRBD1
TGCGCCAGCAGCCCCTTTGGACAGGAACCGACCGGGGAGCTGTTTTTT
CASSPFGQEPTGELFF